The T cell receptor (beta chain) described here comes from a study of T cell responses to AZD1222 COVID-19 vaccine. Study-wide results and limits: At study baseline, merely a handful of AZD1222 recipients were seropositive. Spike was spanned by vaccine-associated CD4 TCRs, which were dominant at 160-218 and 743-854. Repertoires were obtained solely post-peak T cell response.

The CDR3 spans 12 residues. V was trimmed by 3 bases and J by 5 bases, leaving 8 bases between them. Profiling relied on immunoSEQ multiplex PCR, and the TCRdb table lists in-frame clones only, not all of them. The data show just over 80,000 clones, around 90% seen once. Of note for this clone: Its antigen remains unknown.

The sample was peripheral blood, taken on day 0 of AZD1222 vaccination. The chain has TRBV12-3 or TRBV12-4 and TRBJ2-7; tentative D call: TRBD1 (5 bases). This TCR was sampled from an adult in good health. Written as DNA, the CDR3 is TGTGCCAGCAGTTTGATAGGGGACGAGCAGTACTTC. Translating it yields CASSLIGDEQYF.